The text below deals with one T cell receptor beta chain. Here immunoSEQ multiplex PCR was the method, and the copy in TCRdb shows in-frame clones only, minus some. This repertoire shows about 140,000 clones, 93% found once; its top ten account for 10% to 15%. The sample is drawn from a study of T cell responses to AZD1222 COVID-19 vaccine. Germline V gene lookup returns CDR1 SGHTS and CDR2 YDEGEE. This CDR3 region has 15 residues. V lost 4 bases, J lost 5 bases, and 10 bases stayed unmatched. The origin of this receptor is an adult who had recovered from COVID-19. Specimen: peripheral blood, collected after recovery from COVID-19. The chain links TRBV5-8 to TRBJ2-7, with 9 bases fitting TRBD2. The chain's CDR3 is CASSPPYSGGNEQYF. The CDR3 nucleotides are TGTGCCAGCAGCCCACCTTATAGCGGGGGCAACGAGCAGTACTTC.